This TCR beta chain was documented in a study of T cell repertoires in cytomegalovirus infection. Study in general: Signatures in public TCR beta sequences pointed to both CMV infection and matching HLA type.

Whole-study findings and limits: The ex vivo response showed dominance by HLA-C-restricted CMV-specific TCR beta clonotypes.

In this sample, this clonotype turned up a few times. Its antigen is still unknown. Germline values: CDR1 SEHNR, CDR2 FQNEAQ (reference sequence). V lost 6 bases, J lost 4 bases, and 9 bases lay in between. The CDR3 runs 12 residues. TCRdb redid the calling of the reads with MiXCR, one entry per CDR3 protein. Here the sample spans 150,000 to 200,000 distinct CDR3 sequences, about 15% being singletons. Sequences were obtained from PBMCs. The source of this sequence is a human donor in good health (CMV status not recorded). Some clones in this sample may be carry-over from other donors' samples. The chain recombines TRBV7-9 with TRBJ1-1; D is ambiguous. The CDR3 DNA sequence: TGTGCCAGCAGGGAATGGGGCACTGAAGCTTTCTTT. Residues: CASREWGTEAFF.